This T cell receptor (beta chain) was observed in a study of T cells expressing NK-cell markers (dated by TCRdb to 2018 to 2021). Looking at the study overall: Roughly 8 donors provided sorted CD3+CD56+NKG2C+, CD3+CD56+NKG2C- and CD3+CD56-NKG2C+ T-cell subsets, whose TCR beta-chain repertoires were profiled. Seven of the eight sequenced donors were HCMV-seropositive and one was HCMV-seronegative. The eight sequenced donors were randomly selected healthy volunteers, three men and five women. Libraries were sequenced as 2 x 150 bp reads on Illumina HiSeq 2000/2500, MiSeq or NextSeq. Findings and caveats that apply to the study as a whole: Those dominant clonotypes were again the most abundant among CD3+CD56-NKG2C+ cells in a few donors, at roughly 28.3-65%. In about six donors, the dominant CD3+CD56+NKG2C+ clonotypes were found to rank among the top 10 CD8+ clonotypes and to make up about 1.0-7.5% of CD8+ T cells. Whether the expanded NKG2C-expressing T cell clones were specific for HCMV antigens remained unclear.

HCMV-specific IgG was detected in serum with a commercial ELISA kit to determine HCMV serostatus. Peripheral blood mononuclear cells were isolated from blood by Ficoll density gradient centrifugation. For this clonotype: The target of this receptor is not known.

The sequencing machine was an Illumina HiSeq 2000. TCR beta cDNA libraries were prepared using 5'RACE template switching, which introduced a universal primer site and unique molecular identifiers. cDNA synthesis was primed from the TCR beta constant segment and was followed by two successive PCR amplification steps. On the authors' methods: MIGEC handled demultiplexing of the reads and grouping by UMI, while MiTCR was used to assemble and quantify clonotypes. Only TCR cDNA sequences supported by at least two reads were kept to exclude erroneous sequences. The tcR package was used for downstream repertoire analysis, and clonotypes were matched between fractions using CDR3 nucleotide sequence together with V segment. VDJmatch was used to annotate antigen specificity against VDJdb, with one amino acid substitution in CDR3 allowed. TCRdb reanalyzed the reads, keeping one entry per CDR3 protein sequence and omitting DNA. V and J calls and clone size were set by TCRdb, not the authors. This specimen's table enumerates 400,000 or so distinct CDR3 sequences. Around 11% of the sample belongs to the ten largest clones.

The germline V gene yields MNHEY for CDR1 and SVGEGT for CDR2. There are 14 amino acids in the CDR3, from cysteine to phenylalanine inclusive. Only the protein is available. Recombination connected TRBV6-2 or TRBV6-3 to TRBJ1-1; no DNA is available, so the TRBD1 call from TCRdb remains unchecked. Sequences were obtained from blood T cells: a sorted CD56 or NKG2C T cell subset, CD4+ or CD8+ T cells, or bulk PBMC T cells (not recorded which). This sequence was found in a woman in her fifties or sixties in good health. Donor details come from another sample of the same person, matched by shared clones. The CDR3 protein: CASSFSGGLTEAFF.